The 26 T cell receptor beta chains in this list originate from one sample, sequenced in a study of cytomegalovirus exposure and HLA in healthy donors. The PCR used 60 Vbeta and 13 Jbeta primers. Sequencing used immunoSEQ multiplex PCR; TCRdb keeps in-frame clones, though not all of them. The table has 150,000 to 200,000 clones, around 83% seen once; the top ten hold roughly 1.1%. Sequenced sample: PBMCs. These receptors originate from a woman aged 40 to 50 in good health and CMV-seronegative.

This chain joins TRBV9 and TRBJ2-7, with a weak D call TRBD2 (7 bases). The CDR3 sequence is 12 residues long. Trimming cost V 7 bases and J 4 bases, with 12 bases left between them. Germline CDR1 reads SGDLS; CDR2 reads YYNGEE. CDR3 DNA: TGTGCCAGCGGGGGGGCCGGTTACGAGCAGTACTTC. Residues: CASGGAGYEQYF.

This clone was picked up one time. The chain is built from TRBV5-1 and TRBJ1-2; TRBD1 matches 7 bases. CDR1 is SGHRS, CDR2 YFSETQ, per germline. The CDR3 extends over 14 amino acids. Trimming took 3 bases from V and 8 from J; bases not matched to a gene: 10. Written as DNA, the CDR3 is TGCGCCAGCAGCTCCTCTCTCGAGGGGGCCGGCTACACCTTC. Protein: CASSSSLEGAGYTF.

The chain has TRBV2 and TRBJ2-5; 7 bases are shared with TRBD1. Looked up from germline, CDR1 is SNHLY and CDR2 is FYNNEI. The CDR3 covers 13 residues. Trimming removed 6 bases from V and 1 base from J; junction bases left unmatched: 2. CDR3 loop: CASRGQLQETQYF. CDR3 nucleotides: TGTGCCAGCAGGGGACAGCTCCAAGAGACCCAGTACTTC. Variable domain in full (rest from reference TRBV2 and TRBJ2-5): EPEVTQTPSHQVTQMGQEVILRCVPISNHLYFYWYRQILGQKVEFLVSFYNNEISEKSEIFDDQFSVERPDGSNFTLKIRSTKLEDSAMYFCASRGQLQETQYFGPGTRLLVL.

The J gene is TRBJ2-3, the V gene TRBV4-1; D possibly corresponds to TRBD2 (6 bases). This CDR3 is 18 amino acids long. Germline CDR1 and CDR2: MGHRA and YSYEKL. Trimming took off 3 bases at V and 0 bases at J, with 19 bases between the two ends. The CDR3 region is CASSQLATSDYSTDTQYF. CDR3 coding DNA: TGCGCCAGCAGCCAGCTAGCGACCTCTGACTATAGCACAGATACGCAGTATTTT.

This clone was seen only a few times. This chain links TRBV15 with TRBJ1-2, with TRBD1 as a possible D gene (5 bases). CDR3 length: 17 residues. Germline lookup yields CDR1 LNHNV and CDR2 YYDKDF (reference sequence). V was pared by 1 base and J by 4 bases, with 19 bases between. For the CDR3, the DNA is TGTGCCACCAGCAGAGGCCGGAATTTTAGGACAAGCTATGGCTACACCTTC. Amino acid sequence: CATSRGRNFRTSYGYTF.

CDR3 sequence (DNA): TGTGCCAGCAGCCAAGATCGGGGTCTCTTTAACTATGGCTACACCTTC. This gives the protein CASSQDRGLFNYGYTF. The chain links TRBV4-2 to TRBJ1-2; D ambiguous. The V end was cut by 0 bases, the J end by 1 base, with 12 bases between. This CDR3 comprises 16 residues. Germline values: CDR1 LGHNA, CDR2 YNFKEQ.

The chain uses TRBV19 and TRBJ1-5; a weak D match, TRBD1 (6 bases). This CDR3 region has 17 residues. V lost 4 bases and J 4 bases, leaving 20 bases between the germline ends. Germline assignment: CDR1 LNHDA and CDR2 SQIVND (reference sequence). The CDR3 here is CASSTAGFRGTNQPQHF. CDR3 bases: TGTGCCAGTAGTACCGCGGGTTTCAGAGGGACAAATCAGCCCCAGCATTTT.

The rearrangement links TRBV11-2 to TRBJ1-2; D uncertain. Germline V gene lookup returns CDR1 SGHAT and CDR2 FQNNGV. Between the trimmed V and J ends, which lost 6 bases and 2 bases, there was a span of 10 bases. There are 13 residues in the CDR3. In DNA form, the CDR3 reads TGTGCCAGCAGTCCCTCAGGAAACTATGGCTACACCTTC. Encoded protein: CASSPSGNYGYTF.

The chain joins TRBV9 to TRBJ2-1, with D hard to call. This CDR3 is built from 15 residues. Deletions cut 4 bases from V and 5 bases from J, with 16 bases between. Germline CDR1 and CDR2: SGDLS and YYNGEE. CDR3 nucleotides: TGTGCCAGCAGCCCAACTTCGGAGAGGCACAATGAGCAGTTCTTC. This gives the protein CASSPTSERHNEQFF. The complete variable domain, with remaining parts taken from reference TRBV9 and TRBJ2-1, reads DSGVTQTPKHLITATGQRVTLRCSPRSGDLSVYWYQQSLDQGLQFLIQYYNGEERAKGNILERFSAQQFPDLHSELNLSSLELGDSALYFCASSPTSERHNEQFFGPGTRLTVL.

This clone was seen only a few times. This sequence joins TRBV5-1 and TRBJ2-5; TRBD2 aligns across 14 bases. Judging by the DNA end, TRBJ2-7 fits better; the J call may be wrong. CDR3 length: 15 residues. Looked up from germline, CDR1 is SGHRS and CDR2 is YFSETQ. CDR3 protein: CASSFMTSGRDEQYF. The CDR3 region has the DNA TGCGCCAGCAGCTTCATGACTAGCGGGAGGGACGAGCAGTACTTC.

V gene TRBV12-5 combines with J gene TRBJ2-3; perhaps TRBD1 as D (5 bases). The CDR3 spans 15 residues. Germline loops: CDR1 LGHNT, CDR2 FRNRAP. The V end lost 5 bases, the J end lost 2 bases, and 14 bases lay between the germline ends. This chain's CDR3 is CASGTDNPYTDTQYF. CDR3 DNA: TGTGCTAGTGGTACGGACAATCCCTACACAGATACGCAGTATTTT.

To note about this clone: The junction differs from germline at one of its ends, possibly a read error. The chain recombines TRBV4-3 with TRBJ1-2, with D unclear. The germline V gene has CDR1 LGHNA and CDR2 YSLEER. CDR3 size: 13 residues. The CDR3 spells CASSQDWRFGHTF. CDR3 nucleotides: TGCGCCAGCAGCCAAGATTGGAGGTTTGGCCACACCTTC.

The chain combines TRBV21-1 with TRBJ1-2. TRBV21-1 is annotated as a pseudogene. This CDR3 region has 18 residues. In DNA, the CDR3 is TGTGCCAGCAGCACCGGGGGAACGGACGATCCAAAAAACTATGGCTACACCTTC. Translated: CASSTGGTDDPKNYGYTF.

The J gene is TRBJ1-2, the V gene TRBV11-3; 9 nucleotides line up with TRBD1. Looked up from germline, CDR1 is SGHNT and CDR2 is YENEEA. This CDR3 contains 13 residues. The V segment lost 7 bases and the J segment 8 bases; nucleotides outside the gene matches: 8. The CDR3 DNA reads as TGTGCCAGCACCCAGGGACAGGGATTCGGCTACACCTTC. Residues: CASTQGQGFGYTF. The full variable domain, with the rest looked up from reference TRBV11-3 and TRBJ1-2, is EAGVVQSPRYKIIEKKQPVAFWCNPISGHNTLYWYLQNLGQGPELLIRYENEEAVDDSQLPKDRFSAERLKGVDSTLKIQPAELGDSAVYLCASTQGQGFGYTFGSGTRLTVV.

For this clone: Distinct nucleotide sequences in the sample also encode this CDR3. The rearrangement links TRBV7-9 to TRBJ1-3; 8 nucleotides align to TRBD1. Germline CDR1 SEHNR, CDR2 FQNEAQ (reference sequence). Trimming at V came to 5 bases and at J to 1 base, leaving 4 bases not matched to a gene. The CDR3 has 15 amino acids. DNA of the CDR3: TGTGCCAGCAGCAGTACAGGGGGATCTGGAAACACCATATATTTT. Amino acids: CASSSTGGSGNTIYF.

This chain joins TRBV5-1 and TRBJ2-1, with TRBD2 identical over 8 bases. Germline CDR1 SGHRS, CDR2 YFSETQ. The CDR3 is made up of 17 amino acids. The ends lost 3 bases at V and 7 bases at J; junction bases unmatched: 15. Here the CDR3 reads CASSSEGLAPHGNEQFF. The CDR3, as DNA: TGCGCCAGCAGCTCTGAAGGACTAGCCCCTCACGGTAATGAGCAGTTCTTC.

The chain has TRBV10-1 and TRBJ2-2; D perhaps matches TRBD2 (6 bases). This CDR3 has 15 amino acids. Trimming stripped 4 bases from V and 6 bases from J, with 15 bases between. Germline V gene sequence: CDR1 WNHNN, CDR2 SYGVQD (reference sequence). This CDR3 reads CASSAWRGPPGELFF. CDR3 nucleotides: TGCGCCAGCAGTGCTTGGAGGGGCCCCCCCGGGGAGCTGTTTTTT.

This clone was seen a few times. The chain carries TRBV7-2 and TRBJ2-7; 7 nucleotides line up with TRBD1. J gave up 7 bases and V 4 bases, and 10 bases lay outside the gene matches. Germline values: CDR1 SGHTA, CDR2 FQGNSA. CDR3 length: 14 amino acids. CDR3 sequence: CASSSLRQGREQYF. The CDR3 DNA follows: TGTGCCAGCAGCTCCCTTCGACAGGGTCGGGAGCAGTACTTC.

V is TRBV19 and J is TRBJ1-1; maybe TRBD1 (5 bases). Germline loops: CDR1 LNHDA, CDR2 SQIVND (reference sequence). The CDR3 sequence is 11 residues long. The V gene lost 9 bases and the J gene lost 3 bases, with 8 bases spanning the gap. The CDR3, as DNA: TGTGCCAGCAGGGTATACACTGAAGCTTTCTTT. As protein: CASRVYTEAFF.

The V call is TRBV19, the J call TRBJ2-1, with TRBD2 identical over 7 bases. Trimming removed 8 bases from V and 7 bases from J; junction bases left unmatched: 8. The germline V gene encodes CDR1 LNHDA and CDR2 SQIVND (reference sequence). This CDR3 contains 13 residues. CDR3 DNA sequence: TGTGCCAGTGGGGAGGGCGGAAGGAATGAGCAGTTCTTC. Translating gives CASGEGGRNEQFF. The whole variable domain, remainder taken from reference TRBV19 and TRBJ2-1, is DGGITQSPKYLFRKEGQNVTLSCEQNLNHDAMYWYRQDPGQGLRLIYYSQIVNDFQKGDIAEGYSVSREKKESFPLTVTSAQKNPTAFYLCASGEGGRNEQFFGPGTRLTVL.

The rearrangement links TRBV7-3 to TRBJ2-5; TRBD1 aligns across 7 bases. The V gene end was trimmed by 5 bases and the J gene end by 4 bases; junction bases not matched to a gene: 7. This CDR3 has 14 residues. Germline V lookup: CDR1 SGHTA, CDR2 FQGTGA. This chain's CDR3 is CASSPTGVGETQYF. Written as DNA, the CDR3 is TGTGCCAGCAGCCCCACAGGGGTAGGAGAGACCCAGTACTTC.

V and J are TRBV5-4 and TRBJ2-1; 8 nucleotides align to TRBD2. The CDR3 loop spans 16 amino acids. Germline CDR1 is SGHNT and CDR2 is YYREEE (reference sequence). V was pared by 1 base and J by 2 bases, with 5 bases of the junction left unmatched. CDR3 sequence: CASSLSGSGAYNEQFF. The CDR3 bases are TGTGCCAGCAGCTTGAGCGGGAGCGGGGCCTACAATGAGCAGTTCTTC.

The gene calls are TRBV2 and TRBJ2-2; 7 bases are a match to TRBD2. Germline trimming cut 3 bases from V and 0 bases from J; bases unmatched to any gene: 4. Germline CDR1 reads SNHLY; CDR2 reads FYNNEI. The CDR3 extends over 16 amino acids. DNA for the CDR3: TGTGCCAGCAGTGACGTTGGGAGGGCGAACACCGGGGAGCTGTTTTTT. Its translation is CASSDVGRANTGELFF.

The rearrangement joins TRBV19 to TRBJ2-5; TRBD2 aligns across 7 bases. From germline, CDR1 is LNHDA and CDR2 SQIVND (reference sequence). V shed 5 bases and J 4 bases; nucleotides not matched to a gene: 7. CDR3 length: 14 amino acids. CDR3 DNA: TGTGCCAGTAGTCCCCCCCTAGCGGCAGAGACCCAGTACTTC. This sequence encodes CASSPPLAAETQYF.

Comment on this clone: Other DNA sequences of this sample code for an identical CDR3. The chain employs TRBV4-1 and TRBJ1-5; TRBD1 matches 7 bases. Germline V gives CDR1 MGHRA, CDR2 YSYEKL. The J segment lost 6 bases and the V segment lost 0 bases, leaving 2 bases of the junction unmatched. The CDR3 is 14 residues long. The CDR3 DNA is TGCGCCAGCAGCCAAGATCCAGGGGGTCAGCCCCAGCATTTT. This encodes CASSQDPGGQPQHF.

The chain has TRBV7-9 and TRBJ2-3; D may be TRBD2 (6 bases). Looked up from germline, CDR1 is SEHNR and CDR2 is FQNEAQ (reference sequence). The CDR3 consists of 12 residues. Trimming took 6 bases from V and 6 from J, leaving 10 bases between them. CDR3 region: CASRAAGDTQYF. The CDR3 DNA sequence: TGTGCCAGCAGGGCCGCGGGGGATACGCAGTATTTT.